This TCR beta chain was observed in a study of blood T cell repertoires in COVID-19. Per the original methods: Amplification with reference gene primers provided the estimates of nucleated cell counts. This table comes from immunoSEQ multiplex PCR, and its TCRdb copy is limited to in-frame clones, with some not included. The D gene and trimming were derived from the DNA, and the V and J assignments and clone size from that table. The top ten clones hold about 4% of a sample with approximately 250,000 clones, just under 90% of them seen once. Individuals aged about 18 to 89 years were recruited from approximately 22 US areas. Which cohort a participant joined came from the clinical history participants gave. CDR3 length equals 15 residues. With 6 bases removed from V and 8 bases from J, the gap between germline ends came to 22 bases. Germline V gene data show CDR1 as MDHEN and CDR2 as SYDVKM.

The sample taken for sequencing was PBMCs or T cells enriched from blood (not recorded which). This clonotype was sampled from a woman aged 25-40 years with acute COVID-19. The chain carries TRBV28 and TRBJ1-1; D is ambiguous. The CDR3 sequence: CASSERWSPRPEAFF. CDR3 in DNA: TGTGCCAGCAGCGAACGGTGGAGCCCTCGGCCGGAAGCTTTCTTT.